A single sample gave rise to the 20 T cell receptor beta chains below, sequenced in a study of blood T cell repertoires in COVID-19. The repertoire was sequenced with immunoSEQ multiplex PCR; TCRdb's copy has only in-frame clones and lacks some. The sample yields 200,000 or so clones, approximately 90% seen once. Sequenced material: peripheral blood. Receptors were obtained from a man older than 75 with acute or convalescent COVID-19.

This clone was counted a few times. CDR3 in amino acids: CASRRTSGSPGELFF. CDR3 sequence (DNA): TGTGCCAGCAGACGGACTAGCGGGAGCCCCGGGGAGCTGTTTTTT. This sequence joins TRBV7-8 and TRBJ2-2, with TRBD2 identical over 13 bases. Germline V gene data show CDR1 as SGHVS and CDR2 as FQNEAQ. V lost 6 bases and J lost 6; bases outside the gene matches: 4. The CDR3 loop spans 15 amino acids.

This chain connects TRBV12-3 or TRBV12-4 to TRBJ1-1; D is undetermined. The CDR3 has 13 residues. V lost 2 bases and J 0 bases, leaving 4 bases between the germline ends. CDR3 DNA sequence: TGTGCCAGCAGTTTATATATGAACACTGAAGCTTTCTTT. Its translation is CASSLYMNTEAFF.

This chain connects TRBV19 to TRBJ1-2; the match to TRBD1 covers 11 bases. The junction had 9 bases not matched to a gene; V was cut back by 3 bases and J by 0 bases. Germline-derived CDR1 and CDR2 are LNHDA and SQIVND (reference sequence). The CDR3 runs to 18 residues. In DNA, the CDR3 is TGTGCCAGTAGTATTTCCGGGACAGGGGGTGCAGCTAACTATGGCTACACCTTC. This codes for CASSISGTGGAANYGYTF.

The chain employs TRBV12-3 or TRBV12-4 and TRBJ1-1; D is possibly TRBD1 (6 bases). V shed 10 bases and J shed 1 base, with 13 bases lying between them. The CDR3 has 13 amino acids. DNA of the CDR3: TGTGCCAACTCTCAGACAGGGAACACTGAAGCTTTCTTT. It codes for CANSQTGNTEAFF.

The chain has TRBV10-3 and TRBJ2-1; 14 nucleotides agree with TRBD2. The V and J ends lost 0 bases and 5 bases, in that order; junction bases with no gene match: 6. This CDR3 spans 18 amino acids. CDR1 and CDR2 (germline): ENHRY, SYGVKD. This chain's CDR3 is CAISESGTSGGGNNEQFF. The DNA for the CDR3 is TGTGCCATCAGTGAGTCGGGGACTAGCGGGGGCGGGAACAATGAGCAGTTCTTC.

The chain carries TRBV5-1 and TRBJ2-7; 8 bases are shared with TRBD1. V trimming: 4 bases; J trimming: 3 bases; junction bases outside the gene matches: 6. CDR3 length: 14 amino acids. Germline V CDR1 and CDR2: SGHRS, YFSETQ. For the CDR3, the DNA is TGCGCCAGCAGCCCGCGAACAGGGGGCTACGAGCAGTACGTC. Translated, it gives CASSPRTGGYEQYV.

J is TRBJ1-1 and V is TRBV9; D is possibly TRBD1 (6 bases). V was shortened by 4 bases and J by 1 base, with 14 bases between the two germline ends. This CDR3 comprises 15 residues. CDR1 SGDLS and CDR2 YYNGEE come from the germline V gene. CDR3 bases: TGTGCCAGCAGCACACGACAGGACTCGAACACTGAAGCTTTCTTT. This codes for CASSTRQDSNTEAFF.

V is TRBV20-1 and J is TRBJ1-2, with unresolved D. The V end was cut by 6 bases, the J end by 8 bases, with 13 bases between. Germline V gives CDR1 DFQATT, CDR2 SNEGSKA (reference sequence). CDR3 length: 11 residues. CDR3 coding DNA: TGCAGTGCCCAGGCGGGATCGGGCTACACCTTC. Residues: CSAQAGSGYTF.

The chain is built from TRBV5-1 and TRBJ2-3; 8 bases map to TRBD2. CDR3 length: 15 residues. Trimming took 2 bases from V and 3 from J; bases not matched to a gene: 5. The germline CDR1 and CDR2 sequences are SGHRS and YFSETQ. The CDR3 DNA reads as TGCGCCAGCAGCTTAAGCGGGAGTGGGACAGATACGCAGTATTTT. Encoded protein: CASSLSGSGTDTQYF. The full variable domain, its missing parts supplied by reference TRBV5-1 and TRBJ2-3, is KAGVTQTPRYLIKTRGQQVTLSCSPISGHRSVSWYQQTPGQGLQFLFEYFSETQRNKGNFPGRFSGRQFSNSRSEMNVSTLELGDSALYLCASSLSGSGTDTQYFGPGTRLTVL.

This chain joins TRBV18 and TRBJ2-7, with D uncertain. Germline values: CDR1 KGHSH, CDR2 LQKENI. The V end was cut by 0 bases, the J end by 0 bases, with 6 bases between. The CDR3 consists of 14 residues. The CDR3 loop reads CASSPPGSSYEQYF. For the CDR3, the DNA is TGTGCCAGCTCACCACCCGGTAGCTCCTACGAGCAGTACTTC.

The chain links TRBV20-1 to TRBJ2-7; D not resolved. Per the germline V gene, CDR1 is DFQATT and CDR2 is SNEGSKA (reference sequence). The V and J ends lost 3 bases and 2 bases respectively, with 14 bases between them. There are 14 residues in the CDR3. The CDR3 protein is CSASYRGVTYEQYF. The CDR3 DNA reads TGCAGTGCTAGTTACCGAGGAGTGACCTACGAGCAGTACTTC.

The CDR3 DNA follows: TGCAGCGTTAGAACAGGGGGGGCTGAAGCTTTCTTT. Translated, it gives CSVRTGGAEAFF. The gene calls are TRBV29-1 and TRBJ1-1; 8 bases align to TRBD1. The CDR3 totals 12 residues. Germline CDR1 and CDR2: SQVTM and ANQGSEA. V gave up 5 bases and J gave up 6 bases; unmatched junction bases: 5.

The chain has TRBV28 and TRBJ2-3; 9 bases line up with TRBD2. CDR1 and CDR2 (germline): MDHEN, SYDVKM. This CDR3 spans 15 amino acids. With 5 bases clipped from V and 0 bases from J, the junction kept 3 bases outside the gene matches. CDR3 coding DNA: TGTGCCAGCAGTCTAGCGGGGTCTAGCACAGATACGCAGTATTTT. Translating gives CASSLAGSSTDTQYF. The full variable domain, in which reference TRBV28 and TRBJ2-3 provide the parts outside the CDR3, is DVKVTQSSRYLVKRTGEKVFLECVQDMDHENMFWYRQDPGLGLRLIYFSYDVKMKEKGDIPEGYSVSREKKERFSLILESASTNQTSMYLCASSLAGSSTDTQYFGPGTRLTVL.

This sequence joins TRBV5-1 and TRBJ1-1; 11 bases agree with TRBD1. This CDR3 is 15 amino acids long. CDR1 and CDR2 from the germline V gene are SGHRS and YFSETQ. V shed 4 bases and J 5 bases; nucleotides not matched to a gene: 7. The CDR3: CASSPGTGGWTEAFF. CDR3 in DNA: TGCGCCAGCAGCCCAGGGACAGGGGGGTGGACTGAAGCTTTCTTT.

V usage is TRBV30 and J usage is TRBJ1-6; D remains unclear. In germline, CDR1 is GTSNPN, CDR2 SVGIG (reference sequence). This CDR3 has 15 residues. The germline V and J ends were trimmed by 2 bases and 3 bases, with 11 bases remaining between them. The CDR3 DNA follows: TGTGCCTGGAGTCCCGCCGGGAGCTATAATTCACCCCTCCACTTT. Translating gives CAWSPAGSYNSPLHF.

V usage is TRBV2 and J usage is TRBJ1-1; 9 nucleotides match TRBD1. Per the germline V gene, CDR1 is SNHLY and CDR2 is FYNNEI. CDR3 size: 16 residues. With V trimmed by 6 bases and J by 0 bases, 8 bases remained unmatched. The CDR3 nucleotides read TGTGCCAGCAGAGCCCGGGACAGGGTGCTGAACACTGAAGCTTTCTTT. This translates into CASRARDRVLNTEAFF.

V gene TRBV6-6 combines with J gene TRBJ1-5, with 7 bases that match TRBD1. The CDR3 has 14 residues. V gave up 6 bases and J gave up 5 bases; unmatched junction bases: 7. The germline V gene has CDR1 MNHNY and CDR2 SVGAGI (reference sequence). The CDR3 region is CASRHRDSDQPQHF. Here the CDR3 DNA reads TGTGCCAGCAGACACCGGGACAGCGATCAGCCCCAGCATTTT.

As to this clone: The sample holds other DNA sequences that translate to the same CDR3. The chain has TRBV7-3 and TRBJ2-5; 9 nucleotides agree with TRBD2. V trimming: 1 base; J trimming: 4 bases; junction bases outside the gene matches: 1. Per germline, CDR1 SGHTA and CDR2 FQGTGA. The CDR3 is 14 amino acids. For the CDR3, the DNA is TGTGCCAGCAGCTTAAGCGGGAGGGGAGAGACCCAGTACTTC. This encodes CASSLSGRGETQYF.

The V and J genes are TRBV30 and TRBJ2-7, with 9 bases identical to TRBD2. J lost 6 bases, V lost 6 bases, and 9 bases had no gene match. The CDR3 is 13 amino acids. Germline V CDR1 and CDR2: GTSNPN, SVGIG (reference sequence). This chain's CDR3 is CACPGTSFSEQYF. CDR3 bases: TGTGCCTGCCCGGGGACTAGCTTTAGCGAGCAGTACTTC.

The V and J genes are TRBV9 and TRBJ2-1; no reliable D call. This CDR3 contains 14 residues. Deletions cut 3 bases from V and 9 bases from J, with 16 bases between. Germline V gives CDR1 SGDLS, CDR2 YYNGEE. DNA of the CDR3: TGTGCCAGCAGCGCTCGGCCCACAGCCGTTGAGCAGTTCTTC. Its protein product is CASSARPTAVEQFF. The full variable domain, its missing parts supplied by reference TRBV9 and TRBJ2-1, is DSGVTQTPKHLITATGQRVTLRCSPRSGDLSVYWYQQSLDQGLQFLIQYYNGEERAKGNILERFSAQQFPDLHSELNLSSLELGDSALYFCASSARPTAVEQFFGPGTRLTVL.